This T cell receptor beta chain was identified during a study of vaccination and CD4 T cells after COVID-19. The overall study: Overlapping peptides of the spike proteins of SARS-CoV-2, HCoV-NL63, HCoV-OC43 and HCoV-229E were used for cell stimulation.

Cultured CD4+ T cells had their DNA profiled by the Oncomine TCR Beta short-read assay. Each CDR3 protein gets one entry after TCRdb re-called the PCR reads with MiXCR. The sample holds about 12,000 distinct CDR3 sequences, 60% to 80% seen once. Notes on the study in general: In convalescent patients, 304 of 307 vaccine-specific clones were spike mono-reactive.

A remark on this clonotype: What it binds is not known.

Trimming at V came to 0 bases and at J to 4 bases, leaving 5 bases not matched to a gene. Germline-derived CDR1 and CDR2 are LNHNV and YYDKDF (reference sequence). This CDR3 has 16 amino acids. Treatment: approximately 9-day PBMC culture with coronavirus spike peptide pools or control peptides (ViraFEST assay). The gene calls are TRBV15 and TRBJ2-1, with 8 nucleotides matching TRBD1. The sequenced sample was CD4+ T cells from blood, cultured in vitro, obtained after SARS-CoV-2 vaccination. The receptor was derived from a human donor who received a COVID-19 vaccine. CDR3 DNA sequence: TGTGCCACCAGCAGAGAGACAGGGGCTGTATACAATGAGCAGTTCTTC. Its translation: CATSRETGAVYNEQFF.